A single sample is the source of the 9 T cell receptor beta chains below, sequenced in a study of monozygotic twins with inflammatory bowel disease. Each CDR3 protein gets one entry in TCRdb, which reprocessed the 5' RACE reads and gives no DNA. The sample totals around 140,000 distinct CDR3 sequences. Sample: blood. The receptors derive from a human donor with ulcerative colitis or Crohn's disease, or a healthy co-twin of an affected twin (not recorded which).

This chain connects TRBV5-5 to TRBJ1-2; TCRdb's assignment of TRBD1 cannot be checked, as there is no DNA. From germline, CDR1 is SGHKS and CDR2 YYEKEE (reference sequence). CDR3 length: 15 residues. The CDR3 protein is CASSLRTGGLYGYTF.

This chain joins TRBV7-6 and TRBJ2-7; TCRdb calls TRBD1, which cannot be checked without DNA. The germline CDR1 and CDR2 sequences are SGHVS and FNYEAQ. This CDR3 comprises 15 residues. The CDR3 loop is CASSVVSGYEGEQYF.

The CDR3 region is CSAQYRGSLRTDTQYF. The rearrangement links TRBV20-1 to TRBJ2-3; checking the TCRdb D call of TRBD1 is not possible without DNA. The germline CDR1 and CDR2 sequences are DFQATT and SNEGSKA (reference sequence). The CDR3 is made up of 16 amino acids.

The chain combines TRBV20-1 with TRBJ2-1. The germline gives CDR1 DFQATT, CDR2 SNEGSKA (reference sequence). The CDR3 runs 11 residues. This CDR3 reads CSASPDGEQFF.

The rearrangement uses TRBV7-2 and TRBJ1-1; the D call from TCRdb, TRBD1, cannot be confirmed without DNA. Germline V gene sequence: CDR1 SGHTA, CDR2 FQGNSA. This CDR3 contains 14 residues. The CDR3: CASKRHGAGAEAFF.

The rearrangement joins TRBV19 to TRBJ2-4; TCRdb proposes TRBD1, but this gene call is untestable without DNA. The germline CDR1 and CDR2 sequences are LNHDA and SQIVND (reference sequence). The CDR3 is 18 amino acids. The CDR3 loop reads CASSIGGHLVDTRNIQYF.

The rearrangement links TRBV7-2 to TRBJ2-7; the D call from TCRdb, TRBD1, cannot be confirmed without DNA. This CDR3 comprises 13 residues. In germline, CDR1 is SGHTA, CDR2 FQGNSA. The CDR3 spells CASSLATPGQLYF.

The chain has TRBV20-1 and TRBJ2-2; TCRdb returns TRBD2, unconfirmable since there is no DNA. CDR3 length equals 15 residues. Germline V CDR1 and CDR2: DFQATT, SNEGSKA (reference sequence). The CDR3 sequence: CSATPGLPNTGELFF.

The chain carries TRBV24-1 and TRBJ2-7; TCRdb gives TRBD1 as the D gene, but with no DNA this cannot be confirmed. This CDR3 contains 14 residues. Germline V gene data show CDR1 as KGHDR and CDR2 as SFDVKD. CDR3 loop: CATRGSGDTYEQYF.